This T cell receptor (beta chain) was observed in a study of blood T cell repertoires in COVID-19. Background on the study: Material from acute and convalescent COVID-19 was sourced from the United States, Italy and Spain. Sources were T cells, B-cell-depleted T cells, or PBMCs; the material itself was cDNA or gDNA.

Authors' data handling: From reference gene primer amplification, estimates of nucleated cell counts were derived. The protocol was immunoSEQ multiplex PCR, while the TCRdb copy is restricted to in-frame clones and leaves out a portion. The V and J calls and clone size are taken from that table; D and trimming were inferred from the DNA. Among some 120,000 clones listed, about 90% were seen once. This CDR3 has 14 amino acids. The germline V gene has CDR1 MDHEN and CDR2 SYDVKM. V lost 3 bases, J lost 4 bases, and 12 bases lay in between. The genes are TRBV28 and TRBJ1-2, with D possibly TRBD1 on 6 matching bases. Sequencing used peripheral blood. This TCR was sampled from a woman aged 55-69 years with acute or convalescent COVID-19. The CDR3 DNA follows: TGTGCCAGCAGTTTGGGGACACCTCTCTATGGCTACACCTTC. Protein: CASSLGTPLYGYTF.